This T cell receptor beta chain comes out of a study of blood T cell repertoires in COVID-19. At the level of the study: Some COVID-19 samples were acute and others convalescent; all came from the United States, Italy and Spain. PBMCs, B-cell-depleted T cells, or T cells provided the cDNA or gDNA that made up the material.

J was trimmed by 4 bases and V by 1 base; bases with no gene match: 3. Germline V gene sequence: CDR1 LGHNT, CDR2 FRNRAP. This CDR3 has 14 residues. Under the authors' procedure: Amplification of reference gene primers provided the estimated nucleated cell counts. Only in-frame clones appear in the TCRdb table, and some are missing; sequencing was by immunoSEQ multiplex PCR. D and trimming were read from the DNA, whereas the V and J calls and clone size are those reported in that table. The repertoire holds about 200,000 clones, with about 88% as singletons. The chain combines TRBV12-5 with TRBJ1-1; 7 bases fit TRBD1. The sequencing sample was made of peripheral blood. The source is a woman aged 40 to 49 with acute or convalescent COVID-19. The CDR3 nucleotides read TGTGCTAGTGGTTTGGCAGGGGGGTTCACTGAAGCTTTCTTT. It encodes CASGLAGGFTEAFF.